The clone carrying this T cell receptor beta chain has just a few counts. The germline gives CDR1 LGHNT, CDR2 FRNRAP. The CDR3 runs 16 residues. The V end lost 4 bases, the J end lost 3 bases, and 18 bases lay between the germline ends. Each CDR3 protein is one row after TCRdb ran MiXCR on the 5' RACE reads. The repertoire consists of approximately 500,000 distinct CDR3 sequences, with approximately 24% occurring once and the leading ten covering 2.5% to 3.5%. The sample comes from a study of identical twins. All donors were healthy, and all were Caucasian. This same sample was also taken into another study, of T cells expressing NK-cell markers. That source adds: HCMV seropositivity characterized seven of the eight sequenced donors, and seronegativity one. Once again these clonotypes came out on top in the CD3+CD56-NKG2C+ fraction of a handful of donors.

The clonotype was recovered from a young woman in good health. Specimen: CD4+ T cells sorted from blood. The V call is TRBV12-5, the J call TRBJ1-2, with D possibly TRBD1 on 5 matching bases. The CDR3, as DNA: TGTGCTAGTGGTTCCCCACAGGTTCCCCACTACTATGGCTACACCTTC. Amino acids: CASGSPQVPHYYGYTF.